These 28 T cell receptor beta chains share one sample of origin, sequenced in a study of T cell changes during pregnancy in multiple sclerosis. Using immunoSEQ multiplex PCR, the repertoire was profiled, and TCRdb retains in-frame clones only, with some absent. The repertoire holds around 75,000 clones, nearly 95% seen once, with 0.12% to 0.15% in the top ten. The sample in question was CD4+ T cells from peripheral blood mononuclear cells, obtained after pregnancy. These receptors originate from a female donor with multiple sclerosis, enrolled in a pregnancy study.

In this sample, this clone turned up once. V and J are TRBV28 and TRBJ2-3, with D possibly matching TRBD2 (5 bases). This CDR3 is 15 amino acids long. Germline-derived CDR1 and CDR2 are MDHEN and SYDVKM. Trimming left V 6 bases short and J 1 base short, with 14 bases between. The CDR3 DNA follows: TGTGCCAGCAGCTCGGAGCGGATTGGCACAGATACGCAGTATTTT. Protein product: CASSSERIGTDTQYF. The full variable domain, with the rest looked up from reference TRBV28 and TRBJ2-3, is DVKVTQSSRYLVKRTGEKVFLECVQDMDHENMFWYRQDPGLGLRLIYFSYDVKMKEKGDIPEGYSVSREKKERFSLILESASTNQTSMYLCASSSERIGTDTQYFGPGTRLTVL.

The chain uses TRBV19 and TRBJ2-7, with 14 nucleotides matching TRBD2. V gave up 6 bases and J gave up 2 bases; unmatched junction bases: 3. From germline, CDR1 is LNHDA and CDR2 SQIVND (reference sequence). The CDR3 has 15 residues. CDR3 DNA sequence: TGTGCCAGTAGGGGGGGACTAGCGGGGGCCTACGAGCAGTACTTC. The encoded protein is CASRGGLAGAYEQYF.

The V call is TRBV9, the J call TRBJ2-3; 11 positions agree with TRBD2. The CDR3 covers 19 residues. Losses at the gene ends were 3 bases for V and 2 bases for J; bases not matched to a gene: 14. Germline V gives CDR1 SGDLS, CDR2 YYNGEE. The CDR3, as DNA: TGTGCCAGCAGCGCCCTAGCGGGAGGAGGATGGGGCCACACAGATACGCAGTATTTT. Protein: CASSALAGGGWGHTDTQYF.

This chain joins TRBV18 and TRBJ2-1, with D possibly TRBD2 on 5 matching bases. V gave up 1 base and J gave up 6 bases, with 13 bases separating them. Germline lookup yields CDR1 KGHSH and CDR2 LQKENI. The CDR3 sequence is 15 residues long. The CDR3 reads CASSPLLVSANEQFF. In DNA, the CDR3 is TGTGCCAGCTCACCACTTTTGGTTAGCGCCAATGAGCAGTTCTTC.

This chain links TRBV5-3 with TRBJ2-5; 13 nucleotides match TRBD2. TRBV5-3 is an open reading frame, and its role is uncertain. The CDR3 sequence is 21 residues long. The ends lost 4 bases at V and 2 bases at J; junction bases unmatched: 20. CDR3 DNA: TGTGCCAGAAGCCCCACGGGAAACCGGGAACTAGCGGGAGGGATACAAGAGACCCAGTACTTC. Its protein is CARSPTGNRELAGGIQETQYF.

This chain links TRBV6-5 with TRBJ2-7; tentative D call: TRBD1 (7 bases). The CDR3 loop spans 13 amino acids. The germline V gene encodes CDR1 MNHEY and CDR2 SVGAGI. Trimming stripped 6 bases from V and 7 bases from J, with 16 bases between. DNA of the CDR3: TGTGCCAGCAGCTTCACAGGGGCGGGGGAGCAGTACTTC. Amino acids: CASSFTGAGEQYF.

The chain couples TRBV5-1 to TRBJ2-2; tentative D call: TRBD1 (5 bases). V shed 0 bases and J shed 7 bases, with 13 bases lying between them. This CDR3 has 15 residues. From germline, CDR1 is SGHRS and CDR2 YFSETQ. The CDR3 sequence is CASSLEGARGGELFF. DNA for the CDR3: TGCGCCAGCAGCTTGGAAGGGGCCCGCGGCGGGGAGCTGTTTTTT.

The V gene is TRBV5-4, the J gene TRBJ2-1; D remains unclear. Trimming stripped 2 bases from V and 8 bases from J, with 5 bases between. This CDR3 contains 11 residues. CDR1 and CDR2 (germline): SGHNT, YYREEE (reference sequence). CDR3 protein: CASSFGHEQFF. The DNA for the CDR3 is TGTGCCAGCAGCTTCGGTCATGAGCAGTTCTTC. The full variable domain, in which reference TRBV5-4 and TRBJ2-1 provide the parts outside the CDR3, is ETGVTQSPTHLIKTRGQQVTLRCSSQSGHNTVSWYQQALGQGPQFIFQYYREEENGRGNFPPRFSGLQFPNYSSELNVNALELDDSALYLCASSFGHEQFFGPGTRLTVL.

The chain combines TRBV7-2 with TRBJ1-5; D is perhaps TRBD1 (6 bases). The CDR3 totals 18 residues. Germline V gene lookup returns CDR1 SGHTA and CDR2 FQGNSA. V dropped 1 base and J dropped 2 bases, with 18 bases sitting between them. The CDR3 spells CASSLGGFNREGNQPQHF. CDR3 nucleotides: TGTGCCAGCAGCTTAGGAGGGTTTAACAGGGAAGGCAATCAGCCCCAGCATTTT.

The chain has TRBV6-6 and TRBJ1-5; D is perhaps TRBD1 (5 bases). Germline V lookup: CDR1 MNHNY, CDR2 SVGAGI (reference sequence). CDR3 length: 15 residues. Trimming took off 2 bases at V and 5 bases at J, with 13 bases between the two ends. The chain's CDR3 is CASSYPRVVDQPQHF. The CDR3 DNA reads as TGTGCCAGCAGTTACCCCAGGGTCGTGGATCAGCCCCAGCATTTT.

V gene TRBV4-3 combines with J gene TRBJ2-1; D is possibly TRBD1 (6 bases). The CDR3 totals 20 residues. The ends were cut back, 1 base at V and 0 bases at J, with 22 bases in the middle. Germline V gives CDR1 LGHNA, CDR2 YSLEER. CDR3 coding DNA: TGCGCCAGCAGCCAAGCCAGGATCGCCCCCAGGACAGACTCCTACAATGAGCAGTTCTTC. Its translation: CASSQARIAPRTDSYNEQFF.

The chain is built from TRBV5-1 and TRBJ1-1; maybe TRBD1 (6 bases). Between the trimmed V and J ends, which lost 4 bases and 0 bases, there was a span of 22 bases. The CDR3 contains 18 residues. Germline V lookup: CDR1 SGHRS, CDR2 YFSETQ. The CDR3 nucleotides read TGCGCCAGCAGCCCATCCCCAGGGGCCGGGAGGATGAACACTGAAGCTTTCTTT. It encodes CASSPSPGAGRMNTEAFF.

This rearrangement joins TRBV28 to TRBJ2-2; 10 bases agree with TRBD1. In germline, CDR1 is MDHEN, CDR2 SYDVKM. CDR3 length: 16 residues. The ends lost 6 bases at V and 3 bases at J; junction bases unmatched: 7. The CDR3 nucleotides are TGTGCCAGCAGAGAAGGACAGGGGGGGTACACCGGGGAGCTGTTTTTT. Its translation: CASREGQGGYTGELFF.

The genes are TRBV25-1 and TRBJ1-5; D uncertain. CDR3 length: 18 amino acids. V gave up 1 base and J gave up 4 bases, with 20 bases separating them. CDR1 is MGHDK, CDR2 SYGVNS, per germline. The CDR3 protein is CASSESFIGREWNQPQHF. The DNA of the CDR3 is TGTGCCAGCAGTGAATCCTTCATTGGAAGGGAGTGGAATCAGCCCCAGCATTTT.

The rearrangement links TRBV28 to TRBJ2-1; 7 positions match TRBD2. Germline lookup yields CDR1 MDHEN and CDR2 SYDVKM. The CDR3 sequence is 17 residues long. Trimming removed 2 bases from V and 0 bases from J; junction bases left unmatched: 7. In nucleotides, the CDR3 is TGTGCCAGCAGTTTACGTAGCGGGTTCACCTCCTACAATGAGCAGTTCTTC. The encoded protein is CASSLRSGFTSYNEQFF.

V usage is TRBV6-6 and J usage is TRBJ2-2; D is unclear. The germline V gene has CDR1 MNHNY and CDR2 SVGAGI (reference sequence). There are 14 residues in the CDR3. Trimming shortened V by 6 bases and J by 2 bases, and 10 bases separated the two germline ends. The CDR3 loop reads CASSPFINTGELFF. CDR3 in DNA: TGTGCCAGCAGCCCATTCATTAACACCGGGGAGCTGTTTTTT.

In its sample, this clone was seen a few times. The junction and the germline gene differ at one end; a read error may be behind it. The chain carries TRBV7-7 and TRBJ1-1; D gene unclear. Per the germline V gene, CDR1 is SSHAT and CDR2 is FNYEAQ (reference sequence). The CDR3 has 13 amino acids. The CDR3 region has the DNA TGTGCTAGCAGCTTAGTAGCTGGGACTGAAGCTTTCTTT. This translates into CASSLVAGTEAFF.

This rearrangement joins TRBV5-4 to TRBJ2-5, with TRBD2 matching 14 bases. Looked up from germline, CDR1 is SGHNT and CDR2 is YYREEE (reference sequence). The CDR3 has 16 amino acids. Trimming took 4 bases from V and 5 from J; bases not matched to a gene: 7. CDR3: CASSGGTSGRTETQYF. In DNA form, the CDR3 reads TGTGCCAGCAGCGGAGGGACTAGCGGGAGAACGGAGACCCAGTACTTC. Based on the CDR3 plus reference TRBV5-4 and TRBJ2-5, the full variable domain is ETGVTQSPTHLIKTRGQQVTLRCSSQSGHNTVSWYQQALGQGPQFIFQYYREEENGRGNFPPRFSGLQFPNYSSELNVNALELDDSALYLCASSGGTSGRTETQYFGPGTRLLVL.

The rearrangement links TRBV5-1 to TRBJ2-3; D might be TRBD2 (6 bases). Germline CDR1 is SGHRS and CDR2 is YFSETQ. The CDR3 extends over 15 amino acids. Trimming pared 1 base from V and 3 bases from J, leaving 12 bases between. CDR3 nucleotides: TGCGCCAGCAGCTTGTTGGCGGGGCTAACAGATACGCAGTATTTT. Residues: CASSLLAGLTDTQYF.

This chain links TRBV5-6 with TRBJ1-5; maybe TRBD1 (5 bases). Trimming shortened V by 0 bases and J by 3 bases, and 7 bases separated the two germline ends. This CDR3 has 14 amino acids. CDR1 SGHDT and CDR2 YYEEEE come from the germline V gene. CDR3 loop: CASSLVGDNQPQHF. The CDR3 DNA follows: TGTGCCAGCAGCTTGGTAGGGGACAATCAGCCCCAGCATTTT. The variable domain in full, completed from reference TRBV5-6 and TRBJ1-5, reads DAGVTQSPTHLIKTRGQQVTLRCSPKSGHDTVSWYQQALGQGPQFIFQYYEEEERQRGNFPDRFSGHQFPNYSSELNVNALLLGDSALYLCASSLVGDNQPQHFGDGTRLSIL.

The chain uses TRBV9 and TRBJ2-1, with 8 bases aligning to TRBD1. Per the germline V gene, CDR1 is SGDLS and CDR2 is YYNGEE. This CDR3 contains 15 residues. The ends lost 2 bases at V and 7 bases at J; junction bases unmatched: 8. Written as DNA, the CDR3 is TGTGCCAGCAGCGTCGCAGGGGGCGCAAGTAATGAGCAGTTCTTC. Translation gives CASSVAGGASNEQFF.

The chain links TRBV7-2 to TRBJ2-2; no definite D call. Germline V gene sequence: CDR1 SGHTA, CDR2 FQGNSA. V dropped 3 bases and J dropped 3 bases, with 8 bases sitting between them. There are 14 residues in the CDR3. The CDR3 coding sequence is TGTGCCAGCAGCTTCGACTCTTACACCGGGGAGCTGTTTTTT. Translating it yields CASSFDSYTGELFF. Full variable domain (outside the CDR3, taken from reference TRBV7-2 and TRBJ2-2): GAGVSQSPSNKVTEKGKDVELRCDPISGHTALYWYRQSLGQGLEFLIYFQGNSAPDKSGLPSDRFSAERTGGSVSTLTIQRTQQEDSAVYLCASSFDSYTGELFFGEGSRLTVL.

This chain uses TRBV7-3 with TRBJ2-1; tentatively, D is TRBD1 (5 bases). This CDR3 comprises 16 residues. Trimming stripped 1 base from V and 4 bases from J, with 14 bases between. Germline V gene data show CDR1 as SGHTA and CDR2 as FQGTGA. The CDR3 sequence: CASSLMGTGIYNEQFF. The CDR3, as DNA: TGTGCCAGCAGCTTAATGGGTACAGGAATTTACAATGAGCAGTTCTTC.

J is TRBJ2-1 and V is TRBV10-3, with 7 bases lining up with TRBD2. The CDR3 sequence is 16 residues long. V trimming: 4 bases; J trimming: 5 bases; junction bases outside the gene matches: 11. Per the germline V gene, CDR1 is ENHRY and CDR2 is SYGVKD. The CDR3 bases are TGTGCCATCAGTGCGGGGCTGGGACTACTCAACAATGAGCAGTTCTTC. It is translated as CAISAGLGLLNNEQFF.

This clone was seen just once. The genes are TRBV19 and TRBJ1-2, with 7 bases fitting TRBD1. CDR1 and CDR2 (germline): LNHDA, SQIVND (reference sequence). This CDR3 is built from 14 residues. V was pared by 11 bases and J by 3 bases, with 12 bases of the junction left unmatched. CDR3 DNA: TGTGCCGCCCGAAAGGAGGGGGCTGACTATGGCTACACCTTC. This codes for CAARKEGADYGYTF.

This rearrangement joins TRBV5-1 to TRBJ1-6, with D unclear. CDR1 SGHRS and CDR2 YFSETQ come from the germline V gene. V was pared by 4 bases and J by 5 bases, with 13 bases between. The CDR3 runs to 15 residues. CDR3: CASSPDGIDNSPLHF. The CDR3 bases are TGCGCCAGCAGCCCGGACGGGATAGATAATTCACCCCTCCACTTT.

This CDR3 reads CASSLRGSEETQYF. In DNA form, the CDR3 reads TGTGCCAGCAGCCTCCGGGGAAGCGAAGAGACCCAGTACTTC. The chain links TRBV7-9 to TRBJ2-5, with D possibly matching TRBD2 (5 bases). The CDR3 contains 14 residues. Germline CDR1 is SEHNR and CDR2 is FQNEAQ (reference sequence). Trimming removed 5 bases from V and 3 bases from J, with 13 bases in between.

The chain joins TRBV11-2 to TRBJ2-1, with 9 bases lining up with TRBD2. CDR1 is SGHAT and CDR2 is FQNNGV in the germline V gene. The CDR3 consists of 14 residues. The V and J ends lost 5 bases and 13 bases, in that order; junction bases with no gene match: 12. This CDR3 reads CASSPPGREGLQFF. CDR3 DNA: TGTGCCAGCAGCCCTCCCGGGCGGGAGGGCCTTCAGTTCTTC.